This record concerns one T cell receptor (beta chain) sequence. Its antigen is not known. Primers for the PCR totalled 60 Vbeta and 13 Jbeta. This table comes from immunoSEQ multiplex PCR, and its TCRdb copy is limited to in-frame clones, with some not included. This repertoire shows 190,000 or so clones, around 83% found once; its top ten account for more than 1.5%. This entry comes from a study of cytomegalovirus exposure and HLA in healthy donors. Overall study findings and caveats: A later analysis reportedly identified an Asian-associated ancestry cluster as carrying fewer N-insertions than the roughly 720-donor mean. Several of the most significant clusters appeared linked to common viral pathogens, based on a later analysis.

The CDR3 has 14 residues. From germline, CDR1 is SGHNT and CDR2 YYREEE (reference sequence). The TCR comes from a man aged 50 or older in good health and CMV-seronegative. Specimen: PBMCs. This chain links TRBV5-4 with TRBJ2-5; D unresolved. The J call may not be correct, given that the DNA end is closer to TRBJ2-7. DNA for the CDR3: TGTGCCAGCAGCTTGGCCGACAACTCCTACGAGCAGTACTTC. This sequence encodes CASSLADNSYEQYF.